A selection of T cell receptor beta chains follows, all from one sample in a study of Graves' ophthalmopathy and Graves' hyperthyroidism. TCRdb passed the multiplex PCR reads through MiXCR, listing each CDR3 protein once. Of some 410,000 distinct CDR3 sequences in the sample, 20% to 25% were seen once. Material: peripheral blood. These receptors all come from a woman younger than 35 with stable Graves' hyperthyroidism. CDR3s include the opening cysteine and the closing phenylalanine or tryptophan. Fields, in order: CDR3 protein, CDR3 DNA, J gene, V gene, D gene, clone size. A D gene is named only where the DNA matches it firmly. Clone size is stated in some rows and not others, as once, few, many or a class when expanded.

CSARDPSSSYEQYF | TGCAGTGCTAGAGATCCCAGTTCCTCCTACGAGCAGTACTTC | TRBJ2-7 | TRBV20-1 | - | few
CASSSGQGHQETQYF | TGTGCCAGCAGTTCGGGACAGGGGCACCAAGAGACCCAGTACTTC | TRBJ2-5 | TRBV28 | TRBD1 | few
CASSLQPGADYGYTF | TGTGCCAGCAGCTTACAACCGGGGGCAGACTATGGCTACACCTTC | TRBJ1-2 | TRBV7-8 | - | many
CAWSQGREQYF | TGTGCCTGGAGTCAGGGCCGCGAGCAGTACTTC | TRBJ2-7 | TRBV30 | - | -
CASSQGLTSGSVVETQYF | TGCGCCAGCAGCCAAGGGTTGACTAGCGGGAGCGTAGTAGAGACCCAGTACTTC | TRBJ2-5 | TRBV4-1 | TRBD2 | -
CASSFFEETQYF | TGTGCCAGCAGTTTCTTCGAGGAGACCCAGTACTTC | TRBJ2-5 | TRBV28 | - | many
CASSYGEYSNQPQHF | TGTGCCAGCAGTTACGGCGAATATAGCAATCAGCCCCAGCATTTT | TRBJ1-5 | TRBV6-5 | - | few
CASSQGSGGDYNEQFF | TGTGCCAGCAGCCAAGGTAGCGGGGGAGATTACAATGAGCAGTTCTTC | TRBJ2-1 | TRBV4-2 | TRBD2 | few
CASSYRGMGTQYF | TGTGCCAGCAGTTACCGTGGGATGGGGACCCAGTACTTC | TRBJ2-5 | TRBV6-5 | - | many
CASSLKARRDTSRATGELFF | TGTGCCAGCAGCTTAAAGGCGCGGAGGGACACCTCAAGGGCCACCGGGGAGCTGTTTTTT | TRBJ2-2 | TRBV7-3 | - | -
CASSYNVGTEAFF | TGTGCCAGCAGTTATAACGTGGGAACTGAAGCTTTCTTT | TRBJ1-1 | TRBV6-2/TRBV6-3 | - | many
CASSLSGGPSYGYTF | TGTGCCAGCAGTTTATCGGGGGGTCCAAGCTATGGCTACACCTTC | TRBJ1-2 | TRBV27 | - | few
CASSEWGWYEGTDTQYF | TGTGCCAGCAGTGAATGGGGTTGGTACGAGGGCACAGATACGCAGTATTTT | TRBJ2-3 | TRBV25-1 | - | few
CASTPGLNNQPQHF | TGTGCCAGTACCCCGGGACTGAACAATCAGCCCCAGCATTTT | TRBJ1-5 | TRBV19 | - | many
CASSLRSSAQYF | TGTGCCAGCAGTTTAAGGTCGTCGGCCCAGTACTTC | TRBJ2-5 | TRBV12-3/TRBV12-4 | - | -
CASSQARNTIYF | TGTGCCAGCAGCCAAGCAAGAAACACCATATATTTT | TRBJ1-3 | TRBV3-1 | - | many
CSARVDRGYYEQYF | TGCAGTGCTAGAGTGGACAGGGGCTATTACGAGCAGTACTTC | TRBJ2-7 | TRBV20-1 | TRBD1 | few
CASSFEASGTEAFF | TGCGCCAGCAGCTTCGAGGCAAGCGGCACTGAAGCTTTCTTT | TRBJ1-1 | TRBV5-1 | - | many
CASSRSMGQTQYF | TGTGCCAGCAGCCGATCTATGGGACAGACCCAGTACTTC | TRBJ2-5 | TRBV5-6 | - | few
CASSPVGPERDNSPLHF | TGTGCCAGCTCACCGGTAGGGCCGGAACGGGATAATTCACCCCTCCACTTT | TRBJ1-6 | TRBV18 | - | many
CASSPKNTGELFF | TGTGCCAGCAGCCCCAAGAACACCGGGGAGCTGTTTTTT | TRBJ2-2 | TRBV12-3/TRBV12-4 | - | many
CASSPLAETYEQYF | TGTGCCAGCAGCCCCCTAGCGGAGACCTACGAGCAGTACTTC | TRBJ2-7 | TRBV7-2 | TRBD2 | many
CATKGQGSYGYTF | TGTGCCACCAAAGGACAGGGGAGCTATGGCTACACCTTC | TRBJ1-2 | TRBV24-1 | TRBD1 | many
CATSANRDRGFYEQYF | TGTGCCACCAGCGCCAACCGGGACAGGGGATTCTACGAGCAGTACTTC | TRBJ2-7 | TRBV15 | TRBD1 | many
CASREASSTDTQYF | TGTGCCAGCAGAGAAGCATCTAGCACAGATACGCAGTATTTT | TRBJ2-3 | TRBV7-3 | - | few
CASSLDFFRAGYGYTF | TGTGCCAGCAGCTTAGATTTTTTTAGGGCCGGCTATGGCTACACCTTC | TRBJ1-2 | TRBV11-2 | - | many
CASGPLTGLYEQYF | TGTGCCAGCGGACCCCTGACAGGGCTTTACGAGCAGTACTTC | TRBJ2-7 | TRBV27 | TRBD1 | -
CASSFETGSTEAFF | TGTGCCAGCAGTTTCGAGACAGGGTCCACTGAAGCTTTCTTT | TRBJ1-1 | TRBV12-3/TRBV12-4 | TRBD1 | many
CASGLRDSYEQYF | TGTGCTAGTGGCCTGAGGGACTCCTACGAGCAGTACTTC | TRBJ2-7 | TRBV12-5 | - | few
CSAKGGTSYHEQYF | TGCAGTGCTAAAGGCGGGACCTCATACCACGAGCAGTACTTC | TRBJ2-7 | TRBV20-1 | - | many
CASSPGANTGELFF | TGTGCCAGCAGTCCGGGGGCGAACACCGGGGAGCTGTTTTTT | TRBJ2-2 | TRBV12-3/TRBV12-4 | - | many
CASSYEGSNQPQHF | TGTGCCAGCAGTTACGAAGGGAGCAATCAGCCCCAGCATTTT | TRBJ1-5 | TRBV6-5 | - | once
CSATGDQETQYF | TGCAGTGCTACAGGGGACCAAGAGACCCAGTACTTC | TRBJ2-5 | TRBV20-1 | - | many
CASRTDSITYSSYEQYF | TGTGCCAGCAGGACGGACAGCATAACGTATAGCTCCTACGAGCAGTACTTC | TRBJ2-7 | TRBV6-4 | - | many
CASSLVGTNYGYTF | TGTGCCAGCAGTTTGGTGGGAACTAACTATGGCTACACCTTC | TRBJ1-2 | TRBV27 | - | -
CAISEPPGRGYNSPLHF | TGTGCCATCAGTGAGCCCCCCGGCAGGGGCTATAATTCACCCCTCCACTTT | TRBJ1-6 | TRBV10-3 | - | -
CASSHPGTGPPELAKNIQYF | TGTGCCAGCAGCCACCCCGGGACAGGGCCTCCCGAACTAGCCAAAAACATTCAGTACTTC | TRBJ2-4 | TRBV11-1 | TRBD1 | few
CASAQGMDQPQHF | TGCGCCAGCGCGCAGGGAATGGATCAGCCCCAGCATTTT | TRBJ1-5 | TRBV4-1 | - | many
CASRSGEEGKPQHF | TGCGCCAGCAGGTCCGGGGAAGAGGGGAAGCCCCAGCATTTT | TRBJ1-5 | TRBV10-2 | - | once
CASSLVAGVEDKNIQYF | TGTGCCAGCAGCTTAGTTGCAGGGGTGGAGGACAAAAACATTCAGTACTTC | TRBJ2-4 | TRBV7-8 | - | -
CASSPGTLTYEQYF | TGTGCCAGCAGTCCCGGGACCTTGACCTACGAGCAGTACTTC | TRBJ2-7 | TRBV12-3/TRBV12-4 | - | many
CAGSYRPGTDFRLGSAYEQYF | TGTGCCGGCAGTTACCGACCAGGGACAGACTTCCGACTGGGGAGCGCCTACGAGCAGTACTTC | TRBJ2-7 | TRBV6-2/TRBV6-3 | TRBD1 | -
CASSRQAGANVLTF | TGTGCCAGCAGTCGCCAAGCTGGGGCCAACGTCCTGACTTTC | TRBJ2-6 | TRBV12-3/TRBV12-4 | - | many
CASSTSGEQCF | TGTGCCAGCAGCACTAGCGGGGAGCAGTGCTTC | TRBJ2-7 | TRBV12-3/TRBV12-4 | TRBD2 | few
CASSHRDRANYGYTF | TGTGCCAGCAGTCACCGGGACAGGGCTAACTATGGCTACACCTTC | TRBJ1-2 | TRBV27 | TRBD1 | -
CASRPGRDCQYF | TGTGCCAGCAGGCCTGGGCGGGACTGCCAGTACTTC | TRBJ2-5 | TRBV7-3 | - | -